This T cell receptor beta chain emerged from a study of cytomegalovirus exposure and HLA in healthy donors. A note on this clone: The antigen remains undetermined.

Primers for the PCR totalled 60 Vbeta and 13 Jbeta. TCRdb keeps only in-frame clones here, not all; method: immunoSEQ multiplex PCR. The sample has 150,000 to 250,000 clones; 70% to 80% are singletons. Overall study results and limits: In a later analysis, TCR association rates varied by HLA locus: DRB1 most, HLA-C fewest. In an earlier analysis, productive rearrangement rates for most beta V segments clustered near 90% or 30%. The study carried out a later analysis of TCR beta sequences. It associated some 15,000 of them with specific HLA alleles at a false discovery rate of 0.05.

This CDR3 is built from 14 residues. The V gene's germline CDR1 is SGHNT and CDR2 YYREEE (reference sequence). The junction had 10 bases not matched to a gene; V was cut back by 5 bases and J by 9 bases. The sequence derives from a man aged 25-40 years in good health and CMV-seronegative. The chain joins TRBV5-4 to TRBJ2-7; TRBD1 agrees at 11 bases. The sample taken for sequencing was PBMCs. CDR3 sequence reads: CASSYPGQGVRQYF. CDR3 DNA: TGTGCCAGCAGTTATCCGGGACAGGGGGTAAGGCAGTACTTC.